This T cell receptor (beta chain) is drawn from a study of cytomegalovirus exposure and HLA in healthy donors. Vbeta (60) and Jbeta (13) primers were used in the PCR. Libraries were prepared by immunoSEQ multiplex PCR; TCRdb keeps only in-frame clonotypes and omits some of them. The sample carries approximately 190,000 clones, about 81% recorded once. This CDR3 is 16 amino acids long. Turning to this clone: Its antigen is undetermined.

Study-level findings and limits: Judged likely to be a sequencing artifact was a cluster of highly shared sequence variants. Reportedly, fewer N-insertions than the approximately 700-donor mean appeared in an Asian-associated ancestry cluster in a later analysis. In an earlier analysis, most TCR beta V segments were productive about 87% or about 30% of the time.

The rearrangement joins TRBV12-2 to TRBJ1-5. TRBV12-2 is recorded as a pseudogene. The clonotype comes from a woman between 45 and 65 years old in good health and CMV-seropositive. Specimen: PBMCs. The CDR3 DNA reads as TGTGCAAGTCGCTCCCCGAGGGCGGGTAGCAATCAGCCCCAGCATTTT. Translation: CASRSPRAGSNQPQHF.